This T cell receptor beta chain was retrieved from a study of Graves' ophthalmopathy and Graves' hyperthyroidism listed by TCRdb under 2018. For the study in its entirety: Hyperthyroidism was considered stable if no progression to ophthalmopathy occurred within 18 months of follow-up. To tell Graves' ophthalmopathy apart from Graves' hyperthyroidism, and to predict which patients would progress to ophthalmopathy, the study relied on TCR beta repertoire signatures. In total, some 140 blood samples were TCR-sequenced: some 43 ophthalmopathy, under 80 hyperthyroidism and approximately 17 hyperthyroidism-to-ophthalmopathy patients. A discovery set of 95 to 100 patients (more than 40 ophthalmopathy, fewer than 60 stable hyperthyroidism) was enrolled to explore V-J signatures distinguishing ophthalmopathy from hyperthyroidism. An independent validation cohort was composed of roughly 19 hyperthyroidism patients and around 16 patients who later progressed from hyperthyroidism to ophthalmopathy. In over 5 hyperthyroidism patients, the T-cell repertoire of thyroid tissue was compared with the T-cell repertoire of blood. Once sampling was done, hyperthyroidism patients were given methimazole at a starting dose of 30 mg daily, while ophthalmopathy patients were given high-dose intravenous methylprednisolone.

The investigation overall reported the following: Sample size was not predetermined statistically, and investigators were not blinded to group allocation. In cross-validation, the 13-signature model distinguished ophthalmopathy from stable hyperthyroidism with less than 90% sensitivity and about 81% specificity, while in the test set the corresponding values were about 79% and 69%. Most of the expanded thyroid clonotypes with a frequency above 0.001 were also detected in blood, and it was suggested that the thyroid immune response may be reflected by blood repertoires. In validation, the model predicted ophthalmopathy progression with 55% to 71% sensitivity and 72% to 80% specificity; some 13 predicted patients were CT-confirmed with GO in a median of around 6 months.

Its CDR3 holds 14 amino acids, cysteine through phenylalanine. Just CDR3 DNA is preserved here, 42 bases in frame from base 1. In the germline V gene, CDR1 corresponds to MNHEY and CDR2 to SVGAGI. V and J are truncated by 8 bases and 0 bases respectively, leaving an intervening sequence of 10 bases. The hyperthyroidism patients were 18 to 65 years old and newly diagnosed, with a disease duration of less than 2 months. Patients were excluded if they had other autoimmune diseases, uncontrolled infections, pregnancy or lactation. Diagnosis relied on clinical symptoms, serum thyroxine, TRAb, thyroid ultrasound and orbital computed tomography. Trizol reagent was used to extract the total RNA, and its quality was then checked on an Agilent 2100 Bioanalyzer. This clonotype appeared a few times. Its antigen remains unidentified. No quality values exist for individual bases; no much larger clone is one base distant.

TCR beta CDR3 regions were amplified from RNA transcripts for repertoire sequencing. HTBI primers and the Qiagen OneStep RT-PCR kit were used in a first-round RT-PCR, which was followed by a second-round multiplex PCR, size selection and purification. The libraries underwent paired-end sequencing with 100 bp reads on an Illumina HiSeq2000. Per the original workflow: SOAPnuke was used to process the reads, removing any read that contained adapters or uncalled bases, had a mean Phred below 15, or lacked an exact match to the constant primer or identifier. High-quality paired reads were merged with COPE v1.2.5. Unique nucleotide sequences were defined as clonotypes and aligned to IMGT TRB V, D and J references using MiTCR v1.1. The analysis was limited to V-J combinations with a frequency above 0.0001, which together covered 99.2% of the repertoires. A TCR clonal expansion and chaos score per V-J combination was defined as the ratio of F50 clonal expansion to chaos observed in the TCRdist matrix. Welch's t-statistics and random forest were used to reduce the features to about 14 V-J combinations, which were then used as input to a naive Bayes classifier. The similarity between thyroid and blood repertoires was quantified using the Morisita-Horn index. Using fastp trimming at Q25 and MiXCR clonotype assembly, TCRdb reanalyzed the public sequencing data and kept in-frame beta chains. Rows with one shared CDR3 protein collapse into an entry with the most common genes and DNA. The V and J calls reflect TCRdb's pipeline rather than the authors' work. Present in this sample are roughly 1.1 million distinct CDR3 sequences, roughly 35% of which were seen just once. 11% of the sample lies in the top ten.

The receptor's source is an adult man with Graves' hyperthyroidism. The sequenced sample consisted of peripheral blood or thyroid tissue (not recorded which). The rearranged segments are TRBV6-5 and TRBJ1-4, with an unclear D gene assignment. The CDR3 has the sequence CASSDIATNEKLFF. In nucleotide form, the sequence is TGTGCCAGCTCCGACATTGCAACTAATGAAAAACTGTTTTTT.